Detailed here is one T cell receptor (beta chain). Antigen specificity is unknown. The V and J ends lost 1 base and 10 bases respectively, with 19 bases between them. Per the germline V gene, CDR1 is SNHLY and CDR2 is FYNNEI. This CDR3 region has 16 residues. This record belongs to a study of OX40 agonist ivuxolimab in advanced cancers. Overall study context: Prior anti-PD-1, anti-PD-L1 or anti-CTLA-4 therapy did not bar entry, and more than 35% had some.

The protocol was immunoSEQ multiplex PCR, while the TCRdb copy is restricted to in-frame clones and leaves out a portion. The data hold over 35,000 clones, with 80% to 90% observed a single time. Exclusion of a patient followed from autoimmune disease history or systemic immunosuppression. General study points: At 0.1 to 3.0 mg/kg, clonal expansion of CD4+ and CD8+ blood T cells had occurred by week 6.

This sequence originates from an adult with an advanced solid tumor such as melanoma, head and neck, liver or kidney cancer. This sequence joins TRBV2 and TRBJ1-4, with D possibly matching TRBD1 (5 bases). Material: CD4+ or CD8+ T cells sorted from blood, obtained in a trial of the OX40 agonist ivuxolimab. The CDR3 DNA sequence: TGTGCCAGCAGTGAAGAAGGTTTAGGTTCGGGGGGAAAACTGTTTTTT. Its protein product is CASSEEGLGSGGKLFF.